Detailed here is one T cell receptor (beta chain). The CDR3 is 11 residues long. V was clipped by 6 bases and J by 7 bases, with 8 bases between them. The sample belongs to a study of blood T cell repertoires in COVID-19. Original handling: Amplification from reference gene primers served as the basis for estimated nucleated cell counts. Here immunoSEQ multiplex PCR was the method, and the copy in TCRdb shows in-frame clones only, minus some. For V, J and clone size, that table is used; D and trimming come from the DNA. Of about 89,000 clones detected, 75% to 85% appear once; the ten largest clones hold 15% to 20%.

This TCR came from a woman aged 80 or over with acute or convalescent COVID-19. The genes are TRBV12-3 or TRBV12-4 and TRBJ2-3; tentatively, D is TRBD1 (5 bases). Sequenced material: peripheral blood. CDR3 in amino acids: CASRGPHTQYF. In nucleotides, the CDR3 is TGTGCCAGCAGGGGGCCCCATACGCAGTATTTT.